The next 26 T cell receptor beta chains were all read from a single sample in a study of shared clonotypes between healthy human individuals. The assay was immunoSEQ multiplex PCR, and TCRdb's table has in-frame clones only and misses some. The repertoire holds 300,000 to 400,000 clones, less than 85% seen once, with around a tenth in the top ten. The sample consisted of memory CD4+ T cells sorted from blood. Stated subset: CD45RA-negative fraction. The receptors here all came from a man younger than 45 in good health.

This clone was detected only once. The chain couples TRBV10-2 to TRBJ2-2; D gene uncertain. This CDR3 has 15 residues. V was shortened by 7 bases and J by 2 bases, with 14 bases between the two germline ends. Germline CDR1 WSHSY, CDR2 SAAADI. CDR3 region: CASKASVRNTGELFF. CDR3 coding DNA: TGCGCCAGCAAGGCGAGCGTACGTAACACCGGGGAGCTGTTTTTT.

This clone has more than one count but fewer than ten. The V and J genes are TRBV11-3 and TRBJ2-6; 9 bases are shared with TRBD1. With V trimmed by 3 bases and J by 2 bases, 11 bases remained unmatched. The CDR3 covers 19 residues. The germline CDR1 and CDR2 sequences are SGHNT and YENEEA. This chain's CDR3 is CASSLLTGTGSTGANVLTF. In nucleotides, the CDR3 is TGTGCCAGCAGCTTGTTGACCGGGACAGGGAGTACTGGGGCCAACGTCCTGACTTTC.

This clone showed up just once. The chain is built from TRBV11-2 and TRBJ2-7; the D is unclear. The CDR3 is 12 residues long. CDR1 and CDR2 from the germline V gene are SGHAT and FQNNGV. V gave up 2 bases and J gave up 4 bases, with 6 bases separating them. CDR3 DNA sequence: TGTGCCAGCAGCTTAAGCGCGTACGAGCAGTACTTC. Translation: CASSLSAYEQYF.

The rearrangement uses TRBV5-1 and TRBJ2-2, with 11 nucleotides matching TRBD2. This CDR3 contains 16 residues. From germline, CDR1 is SGHRS and CDR2 YFSETQ. Trimming took 9 bases from V and 5 from J; bases not matched to a gene: 12. CDR3 nucleotide sequence: TGCGCCAACCCACTCCCTAGCGGGAGGCGGACCGGGGAGCTGTTTTTT. Its protein is CANPLPSGRRTGELFF.

Many counts were recorded for this clone. The chain is built from TRBV7-9 and TRBJ1-1, with 8 bases aligning to TRBD1. With V trimmed by 4 bases and J by 3 bases, 7 bases remained unmatched. This CDR3 contains 15 residues. Germline assignment: CDR1 SEHNR and CDR2 FQNEAQ (reference sequence). CDR3 in DNA: TGTGCCAGCAGCTCCGGACAGGGACAATACACTGAAGCTTTCTTT. Its protein is CASSSGQGQYTEAFF.

The CDR3 DNA sequence: TGTGCCAGCAGCTCCTCCCTGAGGCAGGGGGCTAGGGGCAATGAGCAGTTCTTC. Protein: CASSSSLRQGARGNEQFF. The V gene is TRBV7-9, the J gene TRBJ2-1; the match to TRBD1 covers 8 bases. Trimming removed 4 bases from V and 6 bases from J; junction bases left unmatched: 17. The CDR3 consists of 18 residues. The germline V gene has CDR1 SEHNR and CDR2 FQNEAQ (reference sequence).

This clone was seen at least ten times. The chain uses TRBV6-5 and TRBJ2-5; tentatively, D is TRBD1 (5 bases). Trimming shortened V by 0 bases and J by 2 bases, and 7 bases separated the two germline ends. The germline V gene has CDR1 MNHEY and CDR2 SVGAGI. This CDR3 spans 14 amino acids. CDR3: CASSYSQGQETQYF. The DNA of the CDR3 is TGTGCCAGCAGTTACTCCCAGGGTCAAGAGACCCAGTACTTC.

This clone was detected once. This sequence joins TRBV25-1 and TRBJ2-1, with 9 nucleotides matching TRBD1. The CDR3 has 16 amino acids. V lost 3 bases to trimming and J lost 5 bases; unmatched junction nucleotides: 8. Germline V gene lookup returns CDR1 MGHDK and CDR2 SYGVNS. The CDR3 DNA sequence: TGTGCCAGCAGTGATCCGGGACAGGGAAGGGACAATGAGCAGTTCTTC. Residues: CASSDPGQGRDNEQFF.

This clone has only a few counts. This chain links TRBV7-9 with TRBJ2-1, with TRBD1 matching 10 bases. The CDR3 loop spans 18 amino acids. The V segment lost 5 bases and the J segment 4 bases; nucleotides outside the gene matches: 14. Germline values: CDR1 SEHNR, CDR2 FQNEAQ (reference sequence). CDR3 region: CASSPGPSGQGHYNEQFF. The CDR3 bases are TGTGCCAGCAGCCCTGGGCCTTCGGGACAGGGGCATTACAATGAGCAGTTCTTC.

V is TRBV9 and J is TRBJ1-2, with 9 bases identical to TRBD1. The CDR3 length is 14 residues. J lost 5 bases, V lost 3 bases, and 5 bases had no gene match. Germline V gene lookup returns CDR1 SGDLS and CDR2 YYNGEE. CDR3 residues: CASSARDREYGYTF. The CDR3 DNA reads as TGTGCCAGCAGCGCCCGGGACAGGGAGTATGGCTACACCTTC.

V usage is TRBV27 and J usage is TRBJ2-3, with 12 bases matching TRBD2. Trimming removed 4 bases from V and 5 bases from J; junction bases left unmatched: 7. Germline lookup yields CDR1 MNHEY and CDR2 SMNVEV (reference sequence). This CDR3 has 16 residues. Here the CDR3 reads CASSSGLAGRGDTQYF. The CDR3 coding sequence is TGTGCCAGCAGTTCCGGACTAGCGGGACGTGGAGATACGCAGTATTTT.

The chain uses TRBV7-2 and TRBJ2-1; 13 positions match TRBD2. From germline, CDR1 is SGHTA and CDR2 FQGNSA. CDR3 length: 15 residues. V shed 5 bases and J 9 bases; nucleotides not matched to a gene: 7. The CDR3 nucleotides read TGTGCCAGCAGCCCAACGACTAGCGGGAGGCGTGAGCAGTTCTTC. Its protein is CASSPTTSGRREQFF.

V gene TRBV15 combines with J gene TRBJ1-2, with 7 bases matching TRBD1. The V segment lost 0 bases and the J segment 7 bases; nucleotides outside the gene matches: 8. Germline CDR1 reads LNHNV; CDR2 reads YYDKDF (reference sequence). The CDR3 is 15 amino acids. This CDR3 reads CATSRDGRGPSGYTF. The CDR3 bases are TGTGCCACCAGCAGAGATGGGAGGGGGCCGTCTGGCTACACCTTC.

The chain joins TRBV4-1 to TRBJ2-1; TRBD2 agrees at 11 bases. V was pared by 0 bases and J by 6 bases, with 4 bases of the junction left unmatched. The CDR3 is 16 residues long. The germline gives CDR1 MGHRA, CDR2 YSYEKL. CDR3 sequence reads: CASSQDSSGRINEQFF. The CDR3 nucleotides are TGCGCCAGCAGCCAAGATTCTAGCGGGAGGATCAATGAGCAGTTCTTC.

This rearrangement joins TRBV4-1 to TRBJ2-3; TRBD1 matches 9 bases. The CDR3 extends over 18 amino acids. The ends lost 4 bases at V and 1 base at J; junction bases unmatched: 12. Germline V CDR1 and CDR2: MGHRA, YSYEKL. This CDR3 is CASSPHQQGARRTDTQYF. The CDR3 region has the DNA TGCGCCAGCAGCCCCCACCAACAGGGGGCGCGGCGCACAGATACGCAGTATTTT.

The chain links TRBV19 to TRBJ1-2; 8 bases fit TRBD1. The CDR3 is made up of 15 amino acids. Germline trimming cut 3 bases from V and 3 bases from J; bases unmatched to any gene: 6. Per the germline V gene, CDR1 is LNHDA and CDR2 is SQIVND (reference sequence). The CDR3 reads CASSIGTGDYYGYTF. In nucleotides, the CDR3 is TGTGCCAGTAGTATCGGGACAGGCGATTACTATGGCTACACCTTC.

This chain uses TRBV7-9 with TRBJ2-3; D is perhaps TRBD2 (6 bases). The V gene's germline CDR1 is SEHNR and CDR2 FQNEAQ (reference sequence). The CDR3 is 16 residues long. The V end was cut by 5 bases, the J end by 1 base, with 16 bases between. CDR3 sequence: CASSPGPRGGTDTQYF. The DNA for the CDR3 is TGTGCCAGCAGCCCCGGGCCGCGGGGAGGCACAGATACGCAGTATTTT.

The J gene is TRBJ2-7, the V gene TRBV15, with no clear D. V was clipped by 0 bases and J by 3 bases, with 15 bases between them. The CDR3 loop spans 16 amino acids. Germline values: CDR1 LNHNV, CDR2 YYDKDF (reference sequence). The CDR3 here is CATSRDLVGLNYEQYF. In DNA form, the CDR3 reads TGTGCCACCAGCAGAGATCTGGTAGGTCTAAACTACGAGCAGTACTTC.

V and J are TRBV4-1 and TRBJ2-7, with D unresolved. This CDR3 comprises 14 residues. V was shortened by 2 bases and J by 7 bases, with 15 bases between the two germline ends. CDR1 and CDR2 (germline): MGHRA, YSYEKL. In DNA, the CDR3 is TGCGCCAGCAGCCAAATCGTCTTTGCCATGGAGCAGTACTTC. Amino acid sequence: CASSQIVFAMEQYF.

The CDR3 loop is CASSVVPGGTSPGEQFF. CDR3 DNA: TGTGCCAGCAGCGTAGTCCCGGGGGGGACTAGTCCCGGTGAGCAGTTCTTC. The chain is built from TRBV9 and TRBJ2-1; 8 nucleotides line up with TRBD2. V dropped 0 bases and J dropped 9; count of bases not matched to a gene: 14. Per germline, CDR1 SGDLS and CDR2 YYNGEE. The CDR3 contains 17 residues.

V and J are TRBV7-9 and TRBJ2-1, with a tentative D call TRBD1 (5 bases). Per the germline V gene, CDR1 is SEHNR and CDR2 is FQNEAQ (reference sequence). V lost 5 bases to trimming and J lost 1 base, with 15 bases between them. The CDR3 loop spans 16 amino acids. The CDR3 loop reads CASSLSRVISYNEQFF. The CDR3 bases are TGTGCCAGCAGCCTCTCCAGGGTTATATCCTACAATGAGCAGTTCTTC. The full variable domain, with the rest looked up from reference TRBV7-9 and TRBJ2-1, is DTGVSQNPRHKITKRGQNVTFRCDPISEHNRLYWYRQTLGQGPEFLTYFQNEAQLEKSRLLSDRFSAERPKGSFSTLEIQRTEQGDSAMYLCASSLSRVISYNEQFFGPGTRLTVL.

The rearrangement links TRBV5-1 to TRBJ2-3; 13 nucleotides agree with TRBD2. CDR3 length equals 15 residues. V was clipped by 4 bases and J by 6 bases; unmatched bases: 5. Germline-derived CDR1 and CDR2 are SGHRS and YFSETQ. This CDR3 reads CASSQGLAGPDTQYF. In nucleotides, the CDR3 is TGCGCCAGCAGCCAGGGACTAGCGGGACCGGATACGCAGTATTTT.

The chain is built from TRBV5-1 and TRBJ2-5, with 8 positions matching TRBD2. The ends lost 5 bases at V and 4 bases at J; junction bases unmatched: 4. The CDR3 is 13 amino acids. Germline-derived CDR1 and CDR2 are SGHRS and YFSETQ. The DNA for the CDR3 is TGCGCCAGCAGTCCAAGCGGGAGAGAGACCCAGTACTTC. It is translated as CASSPSGRETQYF.

V and J are TRBV19 and TRBJ2-5; 10 nucleotides match TRBD1. Germline loops: CDR1 LNHDA, CDR2 SQIVND (reference sequence). The CDR3 is 14 amino acids. V lost 6 bases to trimming and J lost 2 bases; unmatched junction nucleotides: 3. In DNA form, the CDR3 reads TGTGCCAGTAGCGACAGGGGGCGACAAGAGACCCAGTACTTC. Its translation is CASSDRGRQETQYF.

The chain carries TRBV7-6 and TRBJ2-1, with D uncertain. Trimming stripped 4 bases from V and 8 bases from J, with 15 bases between. From germline, CDR1 is SGHVS and CDR2 FNYEAQ. The CDR3 extends over 14 amino acids. The CDR3 reads CASSSTLASDEQFF. CDR3 coding DNA: TGTGCCAGCAGCTCGACCTTAGCCTCTGATGAGCAGTTCTTC.

This clone was found many times. The chain links TRBV7-9 to TRBJ2-2; D assignment may be TRBD1 or TRBD2 (5 bases each). The V and J ends lost 11 bases and 0 bases respectively, with 13 bases between them. This CDR3 comprises 14 residues. CDR1 is SEHNR and CDR2 is FQNEAQ in the germline V gene (reference sequence). The CDR3 DNA reads TGTGCCCTTCTCGAGGGACCGAACACCGGGGAGCTGTTTTTT. It is translated as CALLEGPNTGELFF.